This record covers a single T cell receptor beta chain. This record comes from a study of T cell changes during pregnancy in multiple sclerosis. Data came from immunoSEQ multiplex PCR; TCRdb stores just in-frame clones and leaves some out. The sample lists about 36,000 clones; 90% to 95% were seen once. The receptor comes from a female donor in good health, enrolled as a control in a pregnancy study. The specimen was CD4+ T cells from peripheral blood mononuclear cells, collected in the second trimester of pregnancy.

CDR3 in amino acids: CSATTTGDGYTF. The CDR3 DNA reads TGCAGTGCTACTACGACAGGGGATGGCTACACCTTC. The chain has TRBV29-1 and TRBJ1-2; 8 positions agree with TRBD1. The CDR3 sequence is 12 residues long. The germline V gene has CDR1 SQVTM and CDR2 ANQGSEA.